The 5 T cell receptor beta chains presented below share a single source sample, sequenced in a study of OX40 agonist ivuxolimab in advanced cancers. Receptors were amplified or captured by the immunoSEQ multiplex PCR assay. The table comes from immuneACCESS by way of TCRdb, which keeps in-frame sequences with V and J called. Part of the clones is missing from these tables; in studies checked, under half for an unresolved V gene and the rest for unknown reasons. The table for this sample lists 20,000 to 30,000 clones; approximately 75% of them were counted only once. The ten largest make up roughly 23% of the sample. This sample comprised CD4+ or CD8+ T cells sorted from blood, obtained in a trial of the OX40 agonist ivuxolimab. The receptor source for this set is an adult with an advanced solid tumor such as melanoma, head and neck, liver or kidney cancer.

V and J are TRBV6-6 and TRBJ1-1; D unresolved. Looked up from germline, CDR1 is MNHNY and CDR2 is SVGAGI (reference sequence). Trimming removed 6 bases at V and 7 bases at J, with 12 bases between. The CDR3 covers 12 residues. CDR3 in DNA: TGTGCCAGCAGGGTTTCCAGCTATGAAGCTTTCTTT. It encodes CASRVSSYEAFF.

A few counts support this clone. The V and J genes are TRBV15 and TRBJ1-2, with 12 bases lining up with TRBD1. The junction had 2 bases not matched to a gene; V was cut back by 3 bases and J by 6 bases. CDR3 length: 14 residues. In germline, CDR1 is LNHNV, CDR2 YYDKDF (reference sequence). DNA of the CDR3: TGTGCCACCAGCAGGGGGACAGGGGGCGATGGCTACACCTTC. It is translated as CATSRGTGGDGYTF.

The chain links TRBV29-1 to TRBJ2-3, with D unclear. Germline V gene sequence: CDR1 SQVTM, CDR2 ANQGSEA. Trimming shortened V by 4 bases and J by 0 bases, and 11 bases separated the two germline ends. This CDR3 has 14 residues. In DNA, the CDR3 is TGCAGCGTTGCTGGCGGATTTAGCACAGATACGCAGTATTTT. Residues: CSVAGGFSTDTQYF.

The chain employs TRBV6-6 and TRBJ2-1; D not resolved. The V gene lost 3 bases and the J gene lost 4 bases, with 7 bases spanning the gap. Looked up from germline, CDR1 is MNHNY and CDR2 is SVGAGI (reference sequence). The CDR3 sequence is 13 residues long. CDR3 sequence reads: CASSYGEYNEQFF. The CDR3 DNA reads TGTGCCAGCAGTTATGGGGAATACAATGAGCAGTTCTTC.

The sample holds one count of this clone. This chain uses TRBV11-2 with TRBJ2-5, with D possibly being TRBD2 (5 bases). Matching the DNA end better, TRBJ2-7 makes the J call doubtful. This CDR3 comprises 14 residues. CDR1 and CDR2 from the germline V gene are SGHAT and FQNNGV. CDR3 amino acids: CASSLGGSSYEQYF. As DNA, the CDR3 is TGTGCCAGCAGCTTAGGAGGGAGCTCCTACGAGCAGTACTTC.